Below, 14 T cell receptor beta chains from the same sample are listed, as sequenced in a study of vaccination and CD4 T cells after COVID-19 (dated by TCRdb to between 2021 and 2023). Libraries came from PCR. The instrument was an Illumina iSeq 100. DNA from cultured CD4+ T cells underwent TCR sequencing with the Oncomine TCR Beta short-read assay at the Johns Hopkins FTIC core. TCRdb trimmed public reads at Q25 via fastp, called clones via MiXCR and kept in-frame beta chains. Under each unique CDR3 protein, matching rows form one entry showing the most common genes and DNA. A total of 4,000 to 4,500 distinct CDR3 sequences appear in this sample, 43% of them only once. The top ten clones comprise roughly three fifths of the sample. For these TCRs, the target antigens are not known. Read against the paper, the sample's treatment or condition label means: roughly ten-day PBMC culture with coronavirus spike peptide pools or control peptides (ViraFEST assay).

Sequencing input: CD4+ T cells from blood, cultured in vitro. The receptor source for this set is a human donor who had recovered from COVID-19.

The rearrangement joins TRBV27 to TRBJ2-7, with 9 bases lining up with TRBD1. Per germline, CDR1 MNHEY and CDR2 SMNVEV (reference sequence). The CDR3 covers 13 residues. With 6 bases clipped from V and 6 bases from J, the junction kept 6 bases outside the gene matches. CDR3 in DNA: TGTGCCAGCAGGATTACAGGGGGCGGCGAGCAGTACTTC. Residues: CASRITGGGEQYF.

The rearrangement joins TRBV19 to TRBJ2-2; 11 positions match TRBD1. This CDR3 spans 17 amino acids. With V trimmed by 1 base and J by 3 bases, 4 bases remained unmatched. Germline assignment: CDR1 LNHDA and CDR2 SQIVND (reference sequence). The CDR3 DNA is TGTGCCAGTAGTATAGGGACAGGGGGCGTGGACACCGGGGAGCTGTTTTTT. This gives the protein CASSIGTGGVDTGELFF.

Only a few counts were recorded for this clonotype. The rearrangement uses TRBV12-3 or TRBV12-4 and TRBJ2-2; D unresolved. The CDR3 is 14 amino acids. V lost 5 bases and J lost 4, with 11 bases in between. Written as DNA, the CDR3 is TGTGCCAGCAGTCCCCTAGGACGCACCGGGGAGCTGTTTTTT. Translating it yields CASSPLGRTGELFF.

In its sample, this clonotype was seen a few times. V gene TRBV7-2 combines with J gene TRBJ2-5; 7 nucleotides match TRBD1. This CDR3 has 15 amino acids. The V gene end was trimmed by 2 bases and the J gene end by 2 bases; junction bases not matched to a gene: 5. The germline gives CDR1 SGHTA, CDR2 FQGNSA. In nucleotides, the CDR3 is TGTGCCAGCAGCTTATGGGGGACAGCTCAAGAGACCCAGTACTTC. Its protein product is CASSLWGTAQETQYF.

The chain is built from TRBV20-1 and TRBJ1-2, with 7 bases fitting TRBD1. The CDR3 has 13 amino acids. The V gene end was trimmed by 5 bases and the J gene end by 2 bases; junction bases not matched to a gene: 5. Per germline, CDR1 DFQATT and CDR2 SNEGSKA (reference sequence). CDR3: CSAWDSQNYGYTF. The DNA of the CDR3 is TGCAGTGCTTGGGACAGTCAAAACTATGGCTACACCTTC.

The rearrangement links TRBV10-3 to TRBJ1-3; the D is unclear. CDR3 length equals 16 residues. CDR1 is ENHRY, CDR2 SYGVKD, per germline. With 10 bases removed from V and 0 bases from J, the gap between germline ends came to 19 bases. The CDR3 is CATVGRYGSSGNTIYF. As DNA, the CDR3 is TGTGCCACCGTTGGTCGCTACGGGAGCTCTGGAAACACCATATATTTT.

This chain links TRBV5-1 with TRBJ2-1; 7 bases align to TRBD2. CDR3 length: 14 amino acids. J lost 4 bases, V lost 2 bases, and 3 bases had no gene match. Germline-derived CDR1 and CDR2 are SGHRS and YFSETQ. CDR3 sequence (DNA): TGCGCCAGCAGCTTTGGGCGGGGGTACAATGAGCAGTTCTTC. Protein product: CASSFGRGYNEQFF.

This clonotype was counted between two and nine times. The chain joins TRBV11-3 to TRBJ1-1; D remains unclear. Trimming took 4 bases from V and 0 from J, leaving 9 bases between them. CDR1 is SGHNT, CDR2 YENEEA, per germline. The CDR3 length is 14 residues. CDR3 in DNA: TGTGCCAGCAGCTCAGAGAACATGAACACTGAAGCTTTCTTT. Protein product: CASSSENMNTEAFF.

The chain has TRBV7-2 and TRBJ2-3, with TRBD2 matching 14 bases. Germline V gene sequence: CDR1 SGHTA, CDR2 FQGNSA. Trimming at V came to 5 bases and at J to 4 bases, leaving 5 bases not matched to a gene. The CDR3 has 16 residues. The CDR3 spells CASSLRLAGGADTQYF. The CDR3 DNA is TGTGCCAGCAGCCTTCGACTAGCGGGAGGGGCAGATACGCAGTATTTT.

The chain combines TRBV27 with TRBJ2-7; 8 positions match TRBD1. Germline assignment: CDR1 MNHEY and CDR2 SMNVEV (reference sequence). After removal of 4 bases from V and 9 bases from J, the junction contained 5 bases not matched to a gene. The CDR3 covers 12 residues. CDR3 sequence: CASSSYGTGQYF. CDR3 bases: TGTGCCAGCAGTTCCTACGGGACAGGGCAGTACTTC.

This clonotype appeared once. The J gene is TRBJ1-2, the V gene TRBV4-1, with D unclear. CDR3 length equals 15 residues. V dropped 4 bases and J dropped 8 bases, with 20 bases sitting between them. Germline V gene data show CDR1 as MGHRA and CDR2 as YSYEKL. The CDR3 protein is CASSLGERTYNGYTF. DNA of the CDR3: TGCGCCAGCAGCCTAGGCGAGCGGACCTATAACGGCTACACCTTC.

In its sample, this clonotype was seen once. The chain is built from TRBV11-3 and TRBJ2-1; perhaps TRBD2 as D (7 bases). V gave up 4 bases and J gave up 5 bases, with 18 bases separating them. The germline gives CDR1 SGHNT, CDR2 YENEEA. The CDR3 sequence is 16 residues long. CDR3 in amino acids: CASSWEGTGSDNEQFF. CDR3 DNA sequence: TGTGCCAGCAGCTGGGAGGGCACAGGGTCCGACAATGAGCAGTTCTTC.

This clonotype was observed a few times. The rearrangement uses TRBV20-1 and TRBJ2-7; TRBD2 aligns across 9 bases. J gave up 4 bases and V 1 base, and 8 bases lay outside the gene matches. This CDR3 is built from 15 residues. From germline, CDR1 is DFQATT and CDR2 SNEGSKA (reference sequence). This CDR3 reads CSARGGGGAFYEQYF. In nucleotides, the CDR3 is TGCAGTGCTAGAGGCGGCGGGGGGGCTTTTTACGAGCAGTACTTC.

The chain uses TRBV11-3 and TRBJ1-6; D call uncertain. The CDR3 covers 15 residues. Trimming pared 1 base from V and 7 bases from J, leaving 11 bases between. Germline-derived CDR1 and CDR2 are SGHNT and YENEEA. CDR3 DNA sequence: TGTGCCAGCAGCTTAGGCAGGCCAGGCAATTCACCCCTCCACTTT. This gives the protein CASSLGRPGNSPLHF.